This T cell receptor beta chain is from a study of blood T cell repertoires in COVID-19. About the study: T cells, B-cell-depleted T cells, or PBMCs provided the cDNA or gDNA that served as material.

Profiled with immunoSEQ multiplex PCR; TCRdb holds only in-frame clones, not every one. Of 99,000 or so clones listed, around 86% are singletons. V was clipped by 4 bases and J by 5 bases; unmatched bases: 14. CDR1 is SQVTM, CDR2 ANQGSEA, per germline. The CDR3 length is 16 residues. The chain employs TRBV29-1 and TRBJ2-1, with 7 bases fitting TRBD1. The TCR comes from a man at least 80 years old with acute or convalescent COVID-19. Sequencing was carried out using peripheral blood. CDR3 nucleotide sequence: TGCAGCGTTGTCCTGGGAAAGGTACAGGGGAACAATGAGCAGTTCTTC. Its translation: CSVVLGKVQGNNEQFF.